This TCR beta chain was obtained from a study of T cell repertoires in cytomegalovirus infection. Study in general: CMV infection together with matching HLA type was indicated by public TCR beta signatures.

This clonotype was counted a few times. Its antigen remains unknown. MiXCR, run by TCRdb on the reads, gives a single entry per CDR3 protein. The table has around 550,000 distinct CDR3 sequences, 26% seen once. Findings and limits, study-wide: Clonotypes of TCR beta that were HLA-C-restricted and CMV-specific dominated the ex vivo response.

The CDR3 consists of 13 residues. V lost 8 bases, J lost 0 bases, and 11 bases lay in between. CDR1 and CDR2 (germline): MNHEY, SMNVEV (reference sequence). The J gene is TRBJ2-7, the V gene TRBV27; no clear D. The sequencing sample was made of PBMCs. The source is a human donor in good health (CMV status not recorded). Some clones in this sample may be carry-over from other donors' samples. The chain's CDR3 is CASGPTSSYEQYF. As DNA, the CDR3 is TGTGCCAGCGGACCTACCAGCTCCTACGAGCAGTACTTC.